The rows below give T cell receptor beta chains drawn from one sample of a study of blood T cell repertoires in COVID-19. TCRdb's table, derived via immunoSEQ multiplex PCR, lists solely in-frame clones and lacks some. The sample lists some 110,000 clones, about nine tenths occurring once. Material for sequencing was peripheral blood. The source of these receptors is a man aged 35-49 years with acute or convalescent COVID-19. Each CDR3 is given with its conserved first and last residue. The D gene is left open where the match is weak. Where a row states a size, it is once, few, many or the class of an expanded clone; other rows omit it.

few	TRBD1	TRBV28	TRBJ1-2	TGTGCCAGCAGCACGGGACAGGGGGTCTATGGCTACACCTTC	CASSTGQGVYGYTF
few	.	TRBV19	TRBJ1-5	TGTGCCAGTAGTATAGGCGCGGGGGGGAATCAGCCCCAGCATTTT	CASSIGAGGNQPQHF
.	TRBD1	TRBV4-1	TRBJ2-7	TGCGCCAGCAGCCTCCTAATGACAGGGTTATACGAGCAGTACTTC	CASSLLMTGLYEQYF
.	.	TRBV25-1	TRBJ1-3	TGTGCCAGCAGTGACCCCATAGGACAGAACTCTGGAAACACCATATATTTT	CASSDPIGQNSGNTIYF
.	.	TRBV18	TRBJ1-2	TGTGCCAGCTCACCGGCCACGGGGGACTATGGCTACACCTTC	CASSPATGDYGYTF
.	.	TRBV6-5	TRBJ2-7	TGTGCCAGCAGGGTTTTTTTGGAGGGCGAGCAGTACTTC	CASRVFLEGEQYF
once	.	TRBV2	TRBJ2-2	TGTGCCAGCAGTGGTTCCGGGTTCGGGAACACCGGGGAGCTGTTTTTT	CASSGSGFGNTGELFF
.	.	TRBV7-3	TRBJ1-2	TGTGCCAGCAGCTCCTATGGGGCTTCATCCGGCTACACCTTC	CASSSYGASSGYTF
.	.	TRBV6-5	TRBJ1-6	TGTGCCAGCAGTTACTCGTGGGGCGCGTATAATTCACCCCTCCACTTT	CASSYSWGAYNSPLHF
.	TRBD1	TRBV15	TRBJ1-2	TGTGCCACCAGCAGAGCGGGACAGGGAGCTAACTATGGCTACACCTTC	CATSRAGQGANYGYTF
once	.	TRBV3-1/TRBV3-2	TRBJ2-3	TGTGCCAGCAGCCAAGATAGAGGATCGGATACGCAGTATTTT	CASSQDRGSDTQYF
.	TRBD1	TRBV3-1/TRBV3-2	TRBJ1-6	TGTGCCAGCAGCCCTTCCCGGACAGGGAGGGTTTCACCCCTCCACTTT	CASSPSRTGRVSPLHF
.	.	TRBV6-5	TRBJ1-1	TGTGCCACATGGGGGTGGGGGGTTGGCACTGAAGCTTTCTTT	CATWGWGVGTEAFF
.	.	TRBV2	TRBJ1-3	TGTGCCATAGGGACTTCTGGAAACACCATATATTTT	CAIGTSGNTIYF
.	.	TRBV3-1/TRBV3-2	TRBJ1-5	TGTGCCAGCAGCCAAGGCGTAAATAGCAATCAGCCCCAGCATTTT	CASSQGVNSNQPQHF
many	TRBD1	TRBV4-1	TRBJ1-5	TGCGCCAGCAGCCAGCCGGACAGGGACGATCAGCCCCAGCATTTT	CASSQPDRDDQPQHF
.	.	TRBV7-5	TRBJ2-1	TGTGCCAGAAGCTCCCTTGGTGCGGGGACCTACAATGAGCAGTTCTTC	CARSSLGAGTYNEQFF
.	TRBD1	TRBV7-2	TRBJ2-2	TGTGCCAGCAACAGGGGCGGACTCACCGGGGAGCTGTTTTTT	CASNRGGLTGELFF
few	.	TRBV6-5	TRBJ1-1	TGTGCCAGCAGTCTCGAAGGGAGGGGGACTGAAGCTTTCTTT	CASSLEGRGTEAFF
.	.	TRBV19	TRBJ1-2	TGTGCCAGTAGTCCGGGACACTATAACTATGGCTACACCTTC	CASSPGHYNYGYTF
.	.	TRBV18	TRBJ1-4	TGTGCCAGCTCACCACGGCGGACTAATGAAAAACTGTTTTTT	CASSPRRTNEKLFF
.	.	TRBV20-1	TRBJ1-4	TGCAGTGCTAGTCCCCCCACAAGGGAAGGAGGAAAACTGTTTTTT	CSASPPTREGGKLFF
.	TRBD2	TRBV7-9	TRBJ2-7	TGTGCCAGCAGCTTAGTAGCGGGACCGACGGGGGAGCAGTACTTC	CASSLVAGPTGEQYF
.	.	TRBV19	TRBJ1-2	TGTGCCAGTAGTATAGTTCGGGATCTAGGCTATGGCTACACCTTC	CASSIVRDLGYGYTF
.	.	TRBV19	TRBJ2-7	TGTGCCAGTAGTATAGGGCAGGGTAGGAGCGAGCAGTACTTC	CASSIGQGRSEQYF
.	TRBD2	TRBV19	TRBJ2-3	TGTGCCAGTGCCCCGACTAGCGGGAGAAGCACAGATACGCAGTATTTT	CASAPTSGRSTDTQYF
.	TRBD2	TRBV3-1/TRBV3-2	TRBJ2-5	TGTGCCAGCAGCCAAGAAGGTACTAGCGGGGATTACCAAGAGACCCAGTACTTC	CASSQEGTSGDYQETQYF
.	.	TRBV7-7	TRBJ2-5	TGTGCCAGCAGCTTTGGGGCGGACCAAGAGACCCAGTACTTC	CASSFGADQETQYF
.	TRBD2	TRBV7-2	TRBJ2-3	TGTGCCAGCAGCGCGGCGGGGGGCCGGGGAGATACGCAGTATTTT	CASSAAGGRGDTQYF
.	TRBD2	TRBV6-5	TRBJ2-7	TGTGCCAGCGTGGGGGGAGGGGCCTACGAGCAGTACTTC	CASVGGGAYEQYF
.	TRBD1	TRBV5-1	TRBJ2-3	TGCGCCAGCAGCTGGACAGGGGCAAGCACAGATACGCAGTATTTT	CASSWTGASTDTQYF
.	TRBD1	TRBV5-6	TRBJ1-6	TGTGCCAGCAAACTGACAGGGGCCTATAATTCACCCCTCCACTTT	CASKLTGAYNSPLHF
.	TRBD2	TRBV5-4	TRBJ2-2	TGTGCCAGCAGCTTTGGGCTAGCGGGGGTTAACACCGGGGAGCTGTTTTTT	CASSFGLAGVNTGELFF
few	TRBD2	TRBV4-1	TRBJ2-1	TGCGCCAGCAGCCTGACTAGCGATTACAATGAGCAGTTCTTC	CASSLTSDYNEQFF
once	.	TRBV29-1	TRBJ1-1	TGCAGCGTTGACGCACGAGATACTGAAGCTTTCTTT	CSVDARDTEAFF
.	TRBD2	TRBV6-2/TRBV6-3	TRBJ2-1	TGTGCCAGCAGCATAGCGGGAGGTGATGAGCAGTTCTTC	CASSIAGGDEQFF
.	TRBD2	TRBV9	TRBJ2-1	TGTGCCAGCAGCACAAAGACTAGCGGTGGTGAGCAGTTCTTC	CASSTKTSGGEQFF
.	TRBD2	TRBV5-1	TRBJ2-1	TGCGCCAGCAGCTTACTAGCGGGAGCTTACAATGAGCAGTTCTTC	CASSLLAGAYNEQFF
once	.	TRBV19	TRBJ1-3	TGTGCCAGTTTCGACAGGAGCTCTGGAAACACCATATATTTT	CASFDRSSGNTIYF
.	TRBD2	TRBV29-1	TRBJ2-1	TGCAGCGTTGAAGATTTGAGACTAGCGGGATTATACAATGAGCAGTTCTTC	CSVEDLRLAGLYNEQFF
.	.	TRBV6-1	TRBJ1-5	TGTGCCAGCAGTGAACCGCATCAGAGCAATCAGCCCCAGCATTTT	CASSEPHQSNQPQHF
.	.	TRBV19	TRBJ2-2	TGTGCCAGTAGTGTACCGGGACACTCGAACACCGGGGAGCTGTTTTTT	CASSVPGHSNTGELFF
.	.	TRBV6-5	TRBJ1-5	TGTGCCAGCATGAAATCCCGGGGTAGCAATCAGCCCCAGCATTTT	CASMKSRGSNQPQHF
.	TRBD1	TRBV7-2	TRBJ1-4	TGTGCCAGCAGCTTAATTCCGACAGGGTTTGAAAAACTGTTTTTT	CASSLIPTGFEKLFF
.	TRBD1	TRBV28	TRBJ1-5	TGTGCCAGCAGTTCCCCACAGGGGGCTCATCAGCCCCAGCATTTT	CASSSPQGAHQPQHF
.	.	TRBV3-1/TRBV3-2	TRBJ1-1	TGTGCCAGCAGCCAAGGTGAGGGCCGATCGTTGAACACTGAAGCTTTCTTT	CASSQGEGRSLNTEAFF
once	TRBD1	TRBV19	TRBJ1-5	TGTGCCAGTAGTATGAAAGGGACAGGGGCTATTGGCAATCAGCCCCAGCATTTT	CASSMKGTGAIGNQPQHF
.	TRBD1	TRBV3-1/TRBV3-2	TRBJ2-5	TGTGCCAGCAGCCCTACACGGGACAGAGAGACCCAGTACTTC	CASSPTRDRETQYF
.	.	TRBV18	TRBJ1-6	TGTGCCAGCTCGGGGGAGGCAGATAGGAATTCACCCCTCCACTTT	CASSGEADRNSPLHF
once	TRBD1	TRBV19	TRBJ2-1	TGTGCCAGTAGTACCGGGGACAGGGAGAACTACAATGAGCAGTTCTTC	CASSTGDRENYNEQFF
.	TRBD1	TRBV19	TRBJ1-1	TGTGCCAGTAGTGCTTCCGGGACAGGGATGACTGAAGCTTTCTTT	CASSASGTGMTEAFF
.	TRBD2	TRBV14	TRBJ2-7	TGTGCCAGCAGCCTCGGACTAGCGGGGTCCCCCTACGAGCAGTACTTC	CASSLGLAGSPYEQYF
.	.	TRBV30	TRBJ1-1	TGTGCCTGCCAGGTGAGGGGGGGTCGGACTGAAGCTTTCTTT	CACQVRGGRTEAFF
.	TRBD2	TRBV6-5	TRBJ2-7	TGTGCCAGCAGTTCACTCTCAGCGGGGATCCATGGCGGGCAGTACTTC	CASSSLSAGIHGGQYF
.	TRBD2	TRBV28	TRBJ2-1	TGTGCCAGCAGTCCCCAGCGGGGATCCTACAATGAGCAGTTCTTC	CASSPQRGSYNEQFF